This T cell receptor beta chain was found in a study of shared clonotypes between healthy human individuals. Findings of the study overall: Clonotypes that were shared across a handful of donors made up around 5% of naive CD4 clonotypes.

Germline CDR1 reads SGHNT; CDR2 reads YYREEE (reference sequence). The J segment lost 2 bases and the V segment lost 0 bases, leaving 3 bases of the junction unmatched. This CDR3 is built from 15 residues. CD45RA-negative memory and CD45RA+ naive subsets were split from the CD4+ cells. Worth noting for this clone: The antigen is not known. The same CDR3 arises from other DNA sequences in this sample as well.

The authors split each subset's genomic DNA evenly across several immunoSEQ plates. Sorted-subset replicate PCRs used about 190 ng of genomic DNA. This amount corresponded to tens of thousands of T cell genomes. Profiling relied on immunoSEQ multiplex PCR, and the TCRdb table lists in-frame clones only, not all of them. The sample lists about 1.4 million clones, approximately 97% occurring once. The TCR comes from a man aged 25 to 45 in good health. Sequenced input: naive CD4+ T cells sorted from blood. Subset of the sample: CD45RA+ positively selected. The V call is TRBV5-4, the J call TRBJ2-5, with 8 bases aligning to TRBD2. DNA for the CDR3: TGTGCCAGCAGCTTGGGAACTAGCGGACAAGAGACCCAGTACTTC. Amino acids: CASSLGTSGQETQYF.